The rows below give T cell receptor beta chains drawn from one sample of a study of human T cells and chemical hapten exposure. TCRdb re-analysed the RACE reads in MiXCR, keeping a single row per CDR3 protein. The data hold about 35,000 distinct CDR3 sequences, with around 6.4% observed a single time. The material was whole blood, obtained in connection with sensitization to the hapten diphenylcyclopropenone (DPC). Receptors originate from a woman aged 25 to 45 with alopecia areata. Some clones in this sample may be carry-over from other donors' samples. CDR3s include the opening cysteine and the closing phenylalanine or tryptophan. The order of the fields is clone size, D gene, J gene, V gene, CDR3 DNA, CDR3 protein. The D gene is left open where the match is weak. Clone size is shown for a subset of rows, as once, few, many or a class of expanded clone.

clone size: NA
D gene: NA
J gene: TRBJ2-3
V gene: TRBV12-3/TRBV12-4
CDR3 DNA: TGTGCCACCAAAAAAGAGTATCGCGCAGATACGCAGTATTTT
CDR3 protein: CATKKEYRADTQYF

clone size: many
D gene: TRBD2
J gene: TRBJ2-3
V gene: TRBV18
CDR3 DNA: TGTGCCAGCTCACCTCCGCGGGGGGGCGAAGATACGCAGTATTTT
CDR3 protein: CASSPPRGGEDTQYF

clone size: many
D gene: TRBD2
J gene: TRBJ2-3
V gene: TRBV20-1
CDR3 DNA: TGCAGTGCCCCCCGGGGGGACACAGATACGCAGTATTTT
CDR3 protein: CSAPRGDTDTQYF

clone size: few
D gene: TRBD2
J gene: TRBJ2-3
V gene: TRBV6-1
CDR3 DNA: TGTGCCAGCAGTGTCGGGACTAGCGGGGCCACAGATACGCAGTATTTT
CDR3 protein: CASSVGTSGATDTQYF

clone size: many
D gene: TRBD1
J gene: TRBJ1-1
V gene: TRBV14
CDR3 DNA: TGTGCCAGCAGCCACCTGACAGGGGCGAACACTGAAGCTTTCTTT
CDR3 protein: CASSHLTGANTEAFF

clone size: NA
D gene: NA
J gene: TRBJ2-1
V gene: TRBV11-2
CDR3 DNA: TGTGCCAGCAGCTTATTAGACCTAAAGCAGTTCTTC
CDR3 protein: CASSLLDLKQFF

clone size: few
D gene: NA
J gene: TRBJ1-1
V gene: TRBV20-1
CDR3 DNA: TGCAGCCGTAGGGCGCGGACGGACACTGAAGCTTTCTTT
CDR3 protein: CSRRARTDTEAFF

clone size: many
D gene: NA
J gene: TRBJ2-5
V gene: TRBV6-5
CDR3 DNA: TGTGCCAGCAGGAGGGGGGCGGGGAAGGGGACCCAGTACTTC
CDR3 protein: CASRRGAGKGTQYF

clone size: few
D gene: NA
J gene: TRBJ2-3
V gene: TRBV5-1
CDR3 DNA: TGCGCCAGCAGCTTGGCCCCCGGTCGTGCAGATACGCAGTATTTT
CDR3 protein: CASSLAPGRADTQYF

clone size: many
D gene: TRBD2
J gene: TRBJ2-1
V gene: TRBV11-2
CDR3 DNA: TGTGCCAGCAGCCATCCGGGACTAACGGGCAATGAGCAGTTCTTC
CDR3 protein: CASSHPGLTGNEQFF

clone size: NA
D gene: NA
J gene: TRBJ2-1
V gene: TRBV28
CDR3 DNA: TGTGCCAGCAGGATAAAACAGGGCAGCCCCAACAATGAGCAGTTCTTC
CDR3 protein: CASRIKQGSPNNEQFF

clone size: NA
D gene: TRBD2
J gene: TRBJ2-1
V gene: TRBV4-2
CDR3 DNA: TGTGCCAGCAGCCAAGCGCGGTTAGGAGCGGGGGGTAATGAGCAGTTCTTC
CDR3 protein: CASSQARLGAGGNEQFF

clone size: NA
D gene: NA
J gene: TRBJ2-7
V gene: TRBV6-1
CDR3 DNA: TGTGCCACCAGCTGGCAGGGTGACTACGAGCAGTACTTC
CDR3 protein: CATSWQGDYEQYF

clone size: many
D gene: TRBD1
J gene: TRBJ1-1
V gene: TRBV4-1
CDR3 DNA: TGCGCCAGCAGCCAAGATCGAAGGATTCTGACTATTAACCAGGGGGCGCGGTACACTGAAGCTTTCTTT
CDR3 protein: CASSQDRRILTINQGARYTEAFF

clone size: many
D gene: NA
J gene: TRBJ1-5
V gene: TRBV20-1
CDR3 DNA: TGCAGTGCTAGAAAGGGTACTGGACAGCTAAATCAGCCCCAGCATTTT
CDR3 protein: CSARKGTGQLNQPQHF

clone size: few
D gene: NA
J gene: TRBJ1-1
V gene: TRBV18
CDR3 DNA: TGTGCCAGCTCACCATTGAGTAACACTGAAGCTTTCTTT
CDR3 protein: CASSPLSNTEAFF

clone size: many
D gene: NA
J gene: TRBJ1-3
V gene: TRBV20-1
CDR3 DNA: TGCAGTGCTACGGACCGTCTCTCTGGAAACACCATATATTTT
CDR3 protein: CSATDRLSGNTIYF

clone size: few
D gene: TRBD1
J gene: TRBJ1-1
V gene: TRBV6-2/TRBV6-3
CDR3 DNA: TGTGCCAGCAGTTACTCGAGGGACAGGGTGGACACTGAAGCTTTCTTT
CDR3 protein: CASSYSRDRVDTEAFF

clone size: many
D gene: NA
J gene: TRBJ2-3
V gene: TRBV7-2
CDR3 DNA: TGTGCCAGCAGTTCAACAGGGACGGATACGCAGTATTTT
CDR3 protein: CASSSTGTDTQYF

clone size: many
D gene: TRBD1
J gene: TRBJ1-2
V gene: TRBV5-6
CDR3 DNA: TGTGCCAGCAGCTTGCGAGACAGGGGGCTTCGAGGCTACACCTTC
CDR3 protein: CASSLRDRGLRGYTF

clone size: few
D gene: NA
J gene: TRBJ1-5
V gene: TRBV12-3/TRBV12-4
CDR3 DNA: TGTGCCAGCAGTAGAGACCAGCCCCAGCATTTT
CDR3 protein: CASSRDQPQHF

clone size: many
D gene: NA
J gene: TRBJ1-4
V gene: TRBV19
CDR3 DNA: TGTGCCAGTAGTCTCTGGCCCGGGGGTGAAAAACTGTTTTTT
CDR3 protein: CASSLWPGGEKLFF

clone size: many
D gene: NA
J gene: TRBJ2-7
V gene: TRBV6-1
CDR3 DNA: TGTGCCAGCAGTGCAGGTATCGGCAGCGAGCAGTACTTC
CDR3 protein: CASSAGIGSEQYF